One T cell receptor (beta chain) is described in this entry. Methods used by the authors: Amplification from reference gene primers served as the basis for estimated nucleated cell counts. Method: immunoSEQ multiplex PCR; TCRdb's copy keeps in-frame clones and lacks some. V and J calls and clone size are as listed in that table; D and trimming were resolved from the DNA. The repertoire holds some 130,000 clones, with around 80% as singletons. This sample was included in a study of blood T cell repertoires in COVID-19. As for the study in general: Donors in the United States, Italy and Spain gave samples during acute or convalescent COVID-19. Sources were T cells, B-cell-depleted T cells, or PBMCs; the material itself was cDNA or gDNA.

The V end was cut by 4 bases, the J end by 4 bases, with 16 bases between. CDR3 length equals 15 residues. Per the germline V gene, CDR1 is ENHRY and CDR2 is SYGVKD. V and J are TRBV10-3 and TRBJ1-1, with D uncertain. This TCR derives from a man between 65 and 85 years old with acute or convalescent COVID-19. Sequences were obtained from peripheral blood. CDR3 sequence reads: CAISGREGRSTEAFF. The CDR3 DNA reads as TGTGCCATCAGTGGTAGGGAGGGTCGGAGCACTGAAGCTTTCTTT.